Below, one T cell receptor beta chain is given with its context. Its cognate antigen has yet to be identified. No per-base quality is available; no much larger clone lies one base away. As encoded in the germline V gene, CDR1 is KGHSH while CDR2 is LQKENI. Taken from cysteine to phenylalanine, the CDR3 has 13 residues. The kept DNA is CDR3 alone, 39 bases in frame from the first base. The junction carries 12 bases between V and J, which are trimmed by 6 bases and 3 bases respectively. The data derive from a study of shared clonotypes between healthy human individuals (dated by TCRdb to 2020 to 2022). About the full investigation: A few men and a couple of women, aged 18 to 49 years, made up the cohort. To estimate repertoire size and how much clonotype sharing occurs between individuals, the study deeply sequenced the blood TCR repertoires of 5 or 6 healthy adults. Per donor, leukapheresis produced somewhere between about 0.94 and 9.5 billion PBMCs. Libraries were prepared and TCR repertoires were sequenced by different laboratories using diverse techniques, in order to increase sequencing depth and limit assay-specific biases. Per donor, three plates each were used for CD4 naive and CD4 memory, two for CD8 naive, and one for CD8 memory. Results the study describes overall, beyond this receptor: The small number of donors limited the genetic and exposure-history diversity represented. Sampling was limited to blood, and TCR repertoires in tissue likely differ from TCR repertoires in blood. Even with the large sequencing depth, rarefaction of the sorted-subset datasets indicated that sequencing was incomplete. Larger estimated clonotype richness was generally found for naive subsets than for memory subsets. Based on pairwise subsampling, the degree of clonotype sharing among donors was expected to be affected by sequencing depth. When a few donors were compared, the shared fraction of clonotypes was around 4.6% for naive CD4, around 4% for naive CD8, 2% to 2.5% for memory CD4, and around 0.37% for memory CD8. Clonotypes shared by all four sorted-subset donors showed higher generation probabilities than non-shared clonotypes.

Healthy HIV-negative adults with no recently reported acute infections or vaccinations were included as donors. Every donor was a Caucasian adult living in Nashville, Tennessee, USA. CD4+ T cells were enriched by magnetic negative selection; naive cells were then positively selected on CD45RA, and the negative fraction formed the memory subset. After blood collection by leukapheresis, PBMCs were isolated using Ficoll-Histopaque density gradient centrifugation and then cryopreserved in the vapor phase of liquid nitrogen. Analytical flow cytometry was used to check the purity and quantity of each magnetically sorted T cell population. Genomic DNA was isolated from each sorted fraction and quantified by UV absorbance on a Nanodrop 2000c. Using the deep immunoSEQ assay, multiplex PCR amplified TCR CDR3 regions from genomic DNA. For each cell subset, the extracted genomic DNA was distributed evenly across all wells of several immunoSEQ 96-well plates, and each plate served as one replicate. For sorted subsets, each replicate PCR was loaded with around 200 ng genomic DNA, equivalent to 30,000 or so T cell genomes. Purified libraries were measured with a Qubit 3.0 fluorometer, size-checked on a Bioanalyzer 2100, and measured again with the KAPA Library Quantification kit. A separate single-read 150-cycle Illumina NextSeq 550 flow cell was used to sequence each immunoSEQ 96-well plate. The authors' pipeline ran thus. The immunoSEQ output contained only junctional sequences without quality scores, so filtering could not match that applied to full-length reads. Sequences were annotated with PyIR, a Python wrapper for IgBLAST v1.9, using IMGT germline references to assign V/J genes and CDR3. Reads with weak V/J assignments (E-value above 1e-6), missing CDR3, stop codons, out-of-frame junctions, or ambiguous translated residues were removed. V3J clonotypes were defined as sequences sharing an identical inferred V gene, J gene, and CDR3 amino acid sequence. The percentage overlap between two repertoires was calculated by dividing the number of shared unique clonotypes by the size of the smaller repertoire. RTK rarefaction, the Chao1 estimator, and Recon v2.1 estimates of unobserved clonotypes were used to assess repertoire richness. OLGA was used to compute generation probabilities for all TCRbeta clonotypes that the gDNA method yielded from a handful of donors. TCRdb took this table from immuneACCESS and kept in-frame rearrangements with V and J called. Such tables lack part of the clones; where checked against another copy, unresolved V genes explain under half of the gap, and the rest is unexplained. The V and J calls and clone size are taken from that table; D and trimming were inferred from the DNA. The sample table contains about 1.5 million clones; only one count was recorded for more than 95% of them. The ten largest clones represent about 1.2% of the sample.

What was sequenced was naive CD4+ T cells sorted from blood. The cell subset or site label for this specimen denotes: CD45RA+ positively selected. This receptor was taken from a man aged 25-45 years in good health. The chain is assembled from TRBV18 and TRBJ2-7; the best D guess is TRBD1, with 6 bases matching. CDR3 protein: CASSLDRNYEQYF. The sequenced DNA: TGTGCCAGCTCGCTAGACAGGAACTACGAGCAGTACTTC.